These 32 T cell receptor beta chains share one sample of origin, sequenced in a study of Ad26.COV2.S vaccination and SARS-CoV-2 variants. Clones were sequenced by immunoSEQ multiplex PCR, and TCRdb holds only the in-frame ones, with some missing. The sample comprises 380,000 or so clones, 80% to 90% of which are singletons, and almost 7.5% rests with the top ten. The treatment here: roughly 18 received Ad26.COV2.S at low or high dose, single or two shots; about 5 received placebo; per-sample allocation not given. Samples came from day 63 after the first vaccine or placebo injection. Sequenced material: peripheral blood, taken in a trial of Ad26.COV2.S vaccine versus placebo. These receptors all stem from a person aged 18 to 65 who received the Ad26.COV2.S COVID-19 vaccine or a placebo.

The genes are TRBV5-1 and TRBJ1-1; D is perhaps TRBD1 (5 bases). V lost 6 bases and J lost 6, with 15 bases in between. The CDR3 runs to 13 residues. Germline V gene data show CDR1 as SGHRS and CDR2 as YFSETQ. CDR3 sequence reads: CASTTFPGAEAFF. For the CDR3, the DNA is TGCGCCAGCACCACCTTTCCGGGGGCTGAAGCTTTCTTT.

The J gene is TRBJ1-1, the V gene TRBV5-1; D possibly corresponds to TRBD1 (5 bases). The CDR3 spans 14 residues. Germline V gene data show CDR1 as SGHRS and CDR2 as YFSETQ. V shed 4 bases and J shed 2 bases, with 12 bases lying between them. The CDR3 bases are TGCGCCAGCAGCGTCGGGACGGACAACACTGAAGCTTTCTTT. This encodes CASSVGTDNTEAFF.

This rearrangement joins TRBV11-2 to TRBJ2-5; D not resolved. With 1 base removed from V and 3 bases from J, the gap between germline ends came to 15 bases. This CDR3 region has 16 residues. Germline loops: CDR1 SGHAT, CDR2 FQNNGV. The CDR3 loop is CASSLGGLLWKETQYF. DNA of the CDR3: TGTGCCAGCAGCTTAGGTGGTCTGCTATGGAAAGAGACCCAGTACTTC.

The chain recombines TRBV19 with TRBJ1-6; D is unresolved. CDR1 and CDR2 from the germline V gene are LNHDA and SQIVND (reference sequence). This CDR3 has 14 amino acids. V lost 4 bases to trimming and J lost 10 bases, with 14 bases between them. The CDR3 sequence is CASSNLAGGSPLHF. The CDR3 bases are TGTGCCAGTAGTAATTTGGCAGGCGGCTCACCCCTCCACTTT.

The CDR3: CASKLVAGGPGNEQFF. CDR3 coding DNA: TGTGCCAGCAAACTAGTAGCGGGAGGGCCCGGGAATGAGCAGTTCTTC. This chain uses TRBV27 with TRBJ2-1, with TRBD2 identical over 11 bases. The germline CDR1 and CDR2 sequences are MNHEY and SMNVEV (reference sequence). V lost 7 bases, J lost 7 bases, and 12 bases stayed unmatched. The CDR3 loop spans 16 amino acids.

The V gene is TRBV5-1, the J gene TRBJ2-1, with 10 positions matching TRBD2. The V segment lost 2 bases and the J segment 5 bases; nucleotides outside the gene matches: 19. CDR3 length: 20 residues. Germline-derived CDR1 and CDR2 are SGHRS and YFSETQ. The CDR3 loop is CASSFLLELAGRGGNNEQFF. The DNA for the CDR3 is TGCGCCAGCAGCTTTCTTCTGGAACTAGCGGGGAGGGGAGGGAACAATGAGCAGTTCTTC.

With regard to this clone: Compared with germline, one end of the junction differs, possibly owing to a read error. The genes are TRBV5-1 and TRBJ2-7; 8 bases are shared with TRBD1. The germline gives CDR1 SGHRS, CDR2 YFSETQ. The CDR3 runs 15 residues. CDR3 protein: CASSLAGQDLSKEYF. The CDR3 coding sequence is TGCGCCAGCAGTTTGGCGGGACAGGACTTGTCTAAGGAGTACTTC.

This clone was found once. The chain uses TRBV7-9 and TRBJ1-5; 7 bases map to TRBD1. V was pared by 5 bases and J by 2 bases, with 9 bases of the junction left unmatched. This CDR3 has 16 residues. Germline V lookup: CDR1 SEHNR, CDR2 FQNEAQ (reference sequence). The CDR3 loop reads CASSPWTGRGNQPQHF. As DNA, the CDR3 is TGTGCCAGCAGCCCATGGACAGGCCGTGGCAATCAGCCCCAGCATTTT.

The chain has TRBV19 and TRBJ2-2; perhaps TRBD2 as D (5 bases). The CDR3 is 15 amino acids. From germline, CDR1 is LNHDA and CDR2 SQIVND (reference sequence). The germline V and J ends were trimmed by 3 bases and 8 bases, with 16 bases remaining between them. The CDR3 coding sequence is TGTGCCAGTAGTATCGCCCGGACTGGCATGGGGGAGCTGTTTTTT. It is translated as CASSIARTGMGELFF.

This chain uses TRBV19 with TRBJ2-5; TRBD2 might be the D (7 bases). CDR3 size: 14 residues. The germline gives CDR1 LNHDA, CDR2 SQIVND (reference sequence). Trimming shortened V by 8 bases and J by 5 bases, and 18 bases separated the two germline ends. The CDR3 spells CASRAGGGRETQYF. CDR3 DNA: TGTGCCAGTCGGGCTGGGGGGGGGCGGGAGACCCAGTACTTC.

This clone turned up a few times. This chain uses TRBV3-1 (or the pseudogene TRBV3-2) with TRBJ2-7, with D hard to call. The CDR3 sequence is 12 residues long. Germline V gene sequence: CDR1 LGHDT, CDR2 YNNKEL (reference sequence). The V gene lost 6 bases and the J gene lost 8 bases, with 14 bases spanning the gap. As DNA, the CDR3 is TGTGCCAGCAGAAGGACCTTGGGTAAGCAGTACTTC. Protein: CASRRTLGKQYF.

This chain joins TRBV11-2 and TRBJ1-2, with D possibly TRBD1 on 6 matching bases. Trimming shortened V by 3 bases and J by 8 bases, and 13 bases separated the two germline ends. Germline CDR1 reads SGHAT; CDR2 reads FQNNGV. The CDR3 is made up of 13 amino acids. The DNA for the CDR3 is TGTGCCAGCAGCTTCCCCAGGGGATACGGCTACACCTTC. It is translated as CASSFPRGYGYTF. Using reference TRBV11-2 and TRBJ1-2 for the parts outside the CDR3, the full variable domain is EAGVAQSPRYKIIEKRQSVAFWCNPISGHATLYWYQQILGQGPKLLIQFQNNGVVDDSQLPKDRFSAERLKGVDSTLKIQPAKLEDSAVYLCASSFPRGYGYTFGSGTRLTVV.

A few counts support this clone. Other DNA sequences in the sample encode the same CDR3. The chain is built from TRBV6-5 and TRBJ1-5, with 7 bases lining up with TRBD1. The trim removed 6 bases at V and 4 bases at J, leaving 3 bases unmatched. The CDR3 sequence is 13 residues long. The germline V gene has CDR1 MNHEY and CDR2 SVGAGI. The CDR3 protein is CASRLQGNQPQHF. The CDR3 DNA reads as TGTGCCAGCAGGTTACAGGGGAATCAGCCCCAGCATTTT.

V gene TRBV7-2 combines with J gene TRBJ1-2; weak D call: TRBD1 (5 bases). Trimming pared 1 base from V and 5 bases from J, leaving 14 bases between. The CDR3 extends over 15 amino acids. Germline V CDR1 and CDR2: SGHTA, FQGNSA. DNA of the CDR3: TGTGCCAGCAGCTTAGGGGTGGGGGTAGCTTATGGCTACACCTTC. This gives the protein CASSLGVGVAYGYTF.

The V gene is TRBV10-3, the J gene TRBJ1-2, with D maybe TRBD1 (6 bases). The CDR3 consists of 12 residues. V was trimmed by 2 bases and J by 5 bases, leaving 6 bases between them. CDR1 and CDR2 from the germline V gene are ENHRY and SYGVKD. CDR3 in DNA: TGTGCCATCAGTGAGCAGGGGTATGGCTACACCTTC. As protein: CAISEQGYGYTF.

CDR3 in DNA: TGTGCCAGCAGCAGCCGGGACAGGGATGTTAACACCGGGGAGCTGTTTTTT. Its protein product is CASSSRDRDVNTGELFF. V usage is TRBV7-9 and J usage is TRBJ2-2; TRBD1 aligns across 9 bases. V trimming: 5 bases; J trimming: 2 bases; junction bases outside the gene matches: 9. The CDR3 sequence is 17 residues long. Germline V gene sequence: CDR1 SEHNR, CDR2 FQNEAQ (reference sequence).

This chain uses TRBV5-1 with TRBJ2-5; TRBD2 agrees at 7 bases. Germline V lookup: CDR1 SGHRS, CDR2 YFSETQ. The V and J ends lost 4 bases and 2 bases, in that order; junction bases with no gene match: 8. The CDR3 length is 15 residues. CDR3 DNA: TGCGCCAGCAGCCCTCAGAGCGGGGAACAAGAGACCCAGTACTTC. Encoded protein: CASSPQSGEQETQYF.

The rearrangement uses TRBV3-1 (or the pseudogene TRBV3-2) and TRBJ1-2, with a possible D match to TRBD1 (5 bases). V was clipped by 1 base and J by 4 bases, with 10 bases between them. The germline gives CDR1 LGHDT, CDR2 YNNKEL (reference sequence). This CDR3 has 14 residues. The CDR3 DNA follows: TGTGCCAGCAGCCAAGTGGTAGGGACCTATGGCTACACCTTC. Its translation is CASSQVVGTYGYTF.

The V gene is TRBV11-3, the J gene TRBJ2-1, with D tentatively TRBD2 (5 bases). Germline V lookup: CDR1 SGHNT, CDR2 YENEEA. Deletions cut 6 bases from V and 8 bases from J, with 17 bases between. The CDR3 contains 14 residues. CDR3 sequence: CASRREPEKDEQFF. The DNA of the CDR3 is TGTGCCAGCAGAAGGGAGCCAGAGAAGGATGAGCAGTTCTTC.

V and J are TRBV29-1 and TRBJ2-5; 8 bases are a match to TRBD1. The V gene's germline CDR1 is SQVTM and CDR2 ANQGSEA. The CDR3 totals 12 residues. The junction had 5 bases not matched to a gene; V was cut back by 7 bases and J by 4 bases. CDR3 in DNA: TGCAGCGCCATGACAGGGGCAGAGACCCAGTACTTC. Its protein product is CSAMTGAETQYF.

The rearrangement links TRBV11-3 to TRBJ2-1; tentatively, D is TRBD1 or TRBD2 (7 bases each). The CDR3 covers 14 residues. The V end lost 6 bases, the J end lost 6 bases, and 15 bases lay between the germline ends. The germline CDR1 and CDR2 sequences are SGHNT and YENEEA. CDR3 amino acids: CASSFPGGGNEQFF. The DNA for the CDR3 is TGTGCCAGCAGTTTCCCAGGGGGGGGCAATGAGCAGTTCTTC.

V gene TRBV6-4 combines with J gene TRBJ2-1, with TRBD2 matching 10 bases. Germline V lookup: CDR1 MRHNA, CDR2 SNTAGT. V lost 1 base, J lost 5 bases, and 8 bases stayed unmatched. The CDR3 consists of 17 residues. The CDR3: CASSDYSGLATHNEQFF. The CDR3 DNA reads TGTGCCAGCAGTGACTATTCGGGACTAGCGACTCACAATGAGCAGTTCTTC.

The chain carries TRBV18 and TRBJ1-5; a possible D gene is TRBD1 (6 bases). This CDR3 region has 14 residues. CDR1 is KGHSH and CDR2 is LQKENI in the germline V gene. V shed 6 bases and J shed 5 bases, with 14 bases lying between them. The CDR3 nucleotides are TGTGCCAGCTCGCCTCAGACAGGTGATCAGCCCCAGCATTTT. This codes for CASSPQTGDQPQHF.

This sequence joins TRBV12-3 or TRBV12-4 and TRBJ2-1, with D perhaps TRBD1 or TRBD2 (7 bases each). This CDR3 region has 13 residues. Trimming took off 8 bases at V and 9 bases at J, with 17 bases between the two ends. Here the CDR3 reads CASGEGAKPEQFF. As DNA, the CDR3 is TGTGCCAGCGGGGAGGGGGCGAAGCCTGAGCAGTTCTTC.

This chain uses TRBV19 with TRBJ2-3; 11 nucleotides agree with TRBD2. V was pared by 9 bases and J by 4 bases, with 9 bases of the junction left unmatched. This CDR3 contains 15 residues. CDR1 LNHDA and CDR2 SQIVND come from the germline V gene (reference sequence). CDR3 sequence: CASRTSGSLSDTQYF. The CDR3 DNA sequence: TGTGCCAGCCGCACTAGCGGGAGTTTGTCAGATACGCAGTATTTT.

The chain uses TRBV6-4 and TRBJ2-2; possibly TRBD1 or TRBD2 for D (5 bases each). The CDR3 covers 13 residues. Germline loops: CDR1 MRHNA, CDR2 SNTAGT. Trimming pared 6 bases from V and 5 bases from J, leaving 10 bases between. CDR3 amino acids: CASRQGDTGELFF. The CDR3 DNA reads as TGTGCCAGCAGGCAGGGAGATACCGGGGAGCTGTTTTTT.

CDR3 loop: CASSFRNYGYTF. The DNA for the CDR3 is TGTGCCAGCAGTTTCAGAAACTATGGCTACACCTTC. The V call is TRBV12-3 or TRBV12-4, the J call TRBJ1-2, with D hard to call. The CDR3 has 12 residues. The germline V and J ends were trimmed by 3 bases and 2 bases, with 4 bases remaining between them.

J is TRBJ1-1 and V is TRBV7-9; D gene uncertain. The V gene's germline CDR1 is SEHNR and CDR2 FQNEAQ (reference sequence). This CDR3 is 14 amino acids long. V lost 5 bases, J lost 7 bases, and 17 bases lay in between. In DNA, the CDR3 is TGTGCCAGCAGCAAGGTACGGGGTAAGGGTGAAGCTTTCTTT. Translating gives CASSKVRGKGEAFF.

V and J are TRBV24-1 and TRBJ2-3, with 7 bases lining up with TRBD1. Germline lookup yields CDR1 KGHDR and CDR2 SFDVKD. The CDR3 has 16 residues. V shed 3 bases and J 2 bases; nucleotides not matched to a gene: 7. The CDR3 DNA reads TGTGCCACCAGTGATACCCAGACAGGGCTCACAGATACGCAGTATTTT. Translating gives CATSDTQTGLTDTQYF.

V gene TRBV29-1 combines with J gene TRBJ1-4; D remains ambiguous. CDR3 size: 13 residues. The V gene's germline CDR1 is SQVTM and CDR2 ANQGSEA. Deletions cut 6 bases from V and 6 bases from J, with 14 bases between. The CDR3 bases are TGCAGCGTCGCCCTAGGGCTTTATGAAAAACTGTTTTTT. It codes for CSVALGLYEKLFF.

This chain uses TRBV7-6 with TRBJ2-7; D is ambiguous. Germline V CDR1 and CDR2: SGHVS, FNYEAQ. The CDR3 is 14 amino acids. V was pared by 1 base and J by 4 bases, with 11 bases between. This CDR3 is CASSLGPGEYEQYF. The CDR3 bases are TGTGCCAGCAGCTTAGGTCCGGGCGAATACGAGCAGTACTTC.

This chain links TRBV12-3 or TRBV12-4 with TRBJ2-7; D remains ambiguous. The CDR3 sequence is 11 residues long. Trimming shortened V by 8 bases and J by 6 bases, and 11 bases separated the two germline ends. In DNA, the CDR3 is TGTGCCAGCGCACAAGTGGGCGAGCAGTACTTC. It encodes CASAQVGEQYF.